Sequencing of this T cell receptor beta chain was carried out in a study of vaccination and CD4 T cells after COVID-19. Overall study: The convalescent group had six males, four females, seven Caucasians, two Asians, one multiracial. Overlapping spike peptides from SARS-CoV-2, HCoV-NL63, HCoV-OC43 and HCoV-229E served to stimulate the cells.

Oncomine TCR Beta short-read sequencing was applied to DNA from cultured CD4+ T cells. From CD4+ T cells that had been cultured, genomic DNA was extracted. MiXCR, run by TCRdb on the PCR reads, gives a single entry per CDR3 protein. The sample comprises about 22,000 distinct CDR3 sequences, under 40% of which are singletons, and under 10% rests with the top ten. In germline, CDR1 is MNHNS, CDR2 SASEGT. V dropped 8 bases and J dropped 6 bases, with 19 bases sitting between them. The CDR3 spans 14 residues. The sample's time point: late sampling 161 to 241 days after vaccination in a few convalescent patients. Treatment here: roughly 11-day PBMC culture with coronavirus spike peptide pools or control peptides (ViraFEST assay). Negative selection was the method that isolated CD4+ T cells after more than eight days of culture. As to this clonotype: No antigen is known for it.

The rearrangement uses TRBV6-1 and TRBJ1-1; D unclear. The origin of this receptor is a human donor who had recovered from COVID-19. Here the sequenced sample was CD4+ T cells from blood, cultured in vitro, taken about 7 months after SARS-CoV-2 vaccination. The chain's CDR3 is CASDLDRAVPEAFF. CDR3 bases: TGTGCCAGCGACTTGGATAGGGCTGTTCCTGAAGCTTTCTTT.